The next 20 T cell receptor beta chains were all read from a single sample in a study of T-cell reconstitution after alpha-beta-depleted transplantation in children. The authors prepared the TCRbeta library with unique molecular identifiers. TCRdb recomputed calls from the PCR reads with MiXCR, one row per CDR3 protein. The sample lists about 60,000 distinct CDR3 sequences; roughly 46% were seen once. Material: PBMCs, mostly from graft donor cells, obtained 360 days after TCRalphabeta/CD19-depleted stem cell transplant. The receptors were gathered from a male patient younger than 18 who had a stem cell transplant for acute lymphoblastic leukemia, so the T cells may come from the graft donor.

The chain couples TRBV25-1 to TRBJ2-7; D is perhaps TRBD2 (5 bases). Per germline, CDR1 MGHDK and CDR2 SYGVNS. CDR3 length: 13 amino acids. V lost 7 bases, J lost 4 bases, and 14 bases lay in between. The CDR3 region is CASTPRGRYEQYF. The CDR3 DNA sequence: TGTGCCAGCACACCCCGGGGTCGATACGAGCAGTACTTC.

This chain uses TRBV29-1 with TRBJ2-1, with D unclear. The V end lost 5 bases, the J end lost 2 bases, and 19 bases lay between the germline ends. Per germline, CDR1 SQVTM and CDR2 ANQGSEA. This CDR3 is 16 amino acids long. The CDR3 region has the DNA TGCAGCGTTTACGAAGTTAGCCGCCCAACCTACAATGAGCAGTTCTTC. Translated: CSVYEVSRPTYNEQFF.

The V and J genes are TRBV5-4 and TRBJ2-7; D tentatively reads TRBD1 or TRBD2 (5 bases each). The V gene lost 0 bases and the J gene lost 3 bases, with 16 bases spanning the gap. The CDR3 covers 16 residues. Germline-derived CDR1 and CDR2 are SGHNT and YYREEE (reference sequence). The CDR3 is CASSLGGATWDYEQYF. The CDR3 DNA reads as TGTGCCAGCAGCTTGGGAGGGGCCACTTGGGACTACGAGCAGTACTTC.

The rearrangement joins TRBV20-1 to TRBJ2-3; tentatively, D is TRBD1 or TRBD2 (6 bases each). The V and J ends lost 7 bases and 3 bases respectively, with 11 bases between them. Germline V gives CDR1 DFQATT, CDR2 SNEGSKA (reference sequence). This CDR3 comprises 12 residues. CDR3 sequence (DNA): TGCAGTGTAGGGGGGCGTACAGATACGCAGTATTTT. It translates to CSVGGRTDTQYF.

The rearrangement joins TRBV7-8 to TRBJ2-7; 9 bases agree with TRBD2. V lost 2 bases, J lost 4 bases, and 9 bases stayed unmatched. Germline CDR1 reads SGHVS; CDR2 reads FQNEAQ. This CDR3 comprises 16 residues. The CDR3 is CASSLPRLAALYEQYF. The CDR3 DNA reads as TGTGCCAGCAGCTTACCTCGACTAGCGGCTCTTTACGAGCAGTACTTC.

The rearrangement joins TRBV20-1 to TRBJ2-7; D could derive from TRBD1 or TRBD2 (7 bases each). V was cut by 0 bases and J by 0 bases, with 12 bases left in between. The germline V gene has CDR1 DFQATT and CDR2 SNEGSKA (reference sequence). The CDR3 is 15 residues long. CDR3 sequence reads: CSARDGRGHSYEQYF. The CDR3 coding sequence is TGCAGTGCTAGAGATGGGAGGGGGCACTCCTACGAGCAGTACTTC.

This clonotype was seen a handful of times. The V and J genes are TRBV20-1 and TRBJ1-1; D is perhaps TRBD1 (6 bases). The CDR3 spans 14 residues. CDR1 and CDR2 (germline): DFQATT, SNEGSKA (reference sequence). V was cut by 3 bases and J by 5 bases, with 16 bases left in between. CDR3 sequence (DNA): TGCAGTGCTAGGTTTCCGGGACACCCTACTGAAGCTTTCTTT. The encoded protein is CSARFPGHPTEAFF.

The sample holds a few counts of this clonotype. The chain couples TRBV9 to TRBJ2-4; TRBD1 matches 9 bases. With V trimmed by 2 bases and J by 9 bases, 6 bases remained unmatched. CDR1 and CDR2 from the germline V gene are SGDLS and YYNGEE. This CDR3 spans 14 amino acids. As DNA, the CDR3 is TGTGCCAGCAGCGTCGGGACAGGGTATCCCATTCAGTACTTC. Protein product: CASSVGTGYPIQYF.

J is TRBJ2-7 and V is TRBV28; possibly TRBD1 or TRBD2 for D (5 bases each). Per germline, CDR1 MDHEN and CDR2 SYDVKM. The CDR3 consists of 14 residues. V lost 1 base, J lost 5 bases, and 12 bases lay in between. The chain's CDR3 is CASSLYSGSNEQYF. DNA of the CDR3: TGTGCCAGCAGTTTATACTCAGGGAGTAACGAGCAGTACTTC.

The CDR3 spells CASSGNTEAFF. DNA of the CDR3: TGTGCCAGCAGCGGGAACACTGAAGCTTTCTTT. The chain links TRBV28 to TRBJ1-1, with D hard to call. The CDR3 spans 11 residues. Germline CDR1 MDHEN, CDR2 SYDVKM. Trimming removed 6 bases at V and 1 base at J, with 3 bases between.

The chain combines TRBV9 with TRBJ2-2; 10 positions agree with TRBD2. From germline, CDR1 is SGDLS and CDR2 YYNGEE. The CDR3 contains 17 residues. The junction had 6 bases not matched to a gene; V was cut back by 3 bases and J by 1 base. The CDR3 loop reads CASSEPRLAGNTGELFF. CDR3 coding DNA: TGTGCCAGCAGCGAGCCCAGACTAGCGGGGAACACCGGGGAGCTGTTTTTT.

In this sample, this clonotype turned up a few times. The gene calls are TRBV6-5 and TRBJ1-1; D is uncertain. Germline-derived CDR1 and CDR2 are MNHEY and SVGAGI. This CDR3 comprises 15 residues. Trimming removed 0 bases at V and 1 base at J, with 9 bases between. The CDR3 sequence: CASSYSEATNTEAFF. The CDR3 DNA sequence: TGTGCCAGCAGTTACTCCGAGGCAACGAACACTGAAGCTTTCTTT.

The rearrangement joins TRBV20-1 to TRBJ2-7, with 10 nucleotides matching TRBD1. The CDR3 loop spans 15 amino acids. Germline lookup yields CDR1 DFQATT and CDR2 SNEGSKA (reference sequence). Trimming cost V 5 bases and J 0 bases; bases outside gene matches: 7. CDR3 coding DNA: TGCAGTGCTCCCGTCCGGGACAGGGGCTCCTACGAGCAGTACTTC. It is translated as CSAPVRDRGSYEQYF.

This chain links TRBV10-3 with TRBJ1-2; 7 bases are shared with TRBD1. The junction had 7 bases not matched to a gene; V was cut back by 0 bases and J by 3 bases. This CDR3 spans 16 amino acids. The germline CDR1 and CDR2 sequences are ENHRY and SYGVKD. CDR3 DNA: TGTGCCATCAGTGAGTCGAGGACAGGTAGTCACTATGGCTACACCTTC. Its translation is CAISESRTGSHYGYTF.

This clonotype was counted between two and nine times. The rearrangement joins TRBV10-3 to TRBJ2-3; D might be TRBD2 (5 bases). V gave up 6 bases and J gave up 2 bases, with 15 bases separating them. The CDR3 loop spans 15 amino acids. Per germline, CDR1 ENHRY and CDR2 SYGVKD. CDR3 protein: CAIRRTEVSTDTQYF. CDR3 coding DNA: TGTGCCATCAGACGGACTGAGGTTTCCACAGATACGCAGTATTTT.

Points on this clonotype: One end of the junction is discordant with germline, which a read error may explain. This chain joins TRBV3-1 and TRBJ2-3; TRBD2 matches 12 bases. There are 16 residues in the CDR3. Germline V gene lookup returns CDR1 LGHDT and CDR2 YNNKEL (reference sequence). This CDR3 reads CASSPLLAGGTDTRYF. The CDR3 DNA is TGTGCCAGCAGCCCTTTACTAGCGGGAGGCACAGATACGCGGTATTTT.

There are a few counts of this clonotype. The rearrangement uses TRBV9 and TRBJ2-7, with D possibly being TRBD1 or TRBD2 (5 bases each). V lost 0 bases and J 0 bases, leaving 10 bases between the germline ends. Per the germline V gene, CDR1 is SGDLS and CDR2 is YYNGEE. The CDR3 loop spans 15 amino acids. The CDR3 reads CASSVDGAPSYEQYF. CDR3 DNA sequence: TGTGCCAGCAGCGTAGACGGGGCCCCCTCCTACGAGCAGTACTTC.

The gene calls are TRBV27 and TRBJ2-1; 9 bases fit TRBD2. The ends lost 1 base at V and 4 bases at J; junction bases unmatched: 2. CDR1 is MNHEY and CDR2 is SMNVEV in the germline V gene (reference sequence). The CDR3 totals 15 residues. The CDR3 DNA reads TGTGCCAGCAGTTTATTAGCGGGAGCGTACAATGAGCAGTTCTTC. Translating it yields CASSLLAGAYNEQFF.

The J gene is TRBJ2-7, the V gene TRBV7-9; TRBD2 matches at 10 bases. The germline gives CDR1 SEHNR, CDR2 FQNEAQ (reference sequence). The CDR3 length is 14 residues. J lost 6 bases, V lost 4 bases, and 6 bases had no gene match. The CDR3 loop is CASSSSGTSAEQYF. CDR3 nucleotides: TGTGCCAGCAGCTCTTCCGGGACTAGCGCCGAGCAGTACTTC.

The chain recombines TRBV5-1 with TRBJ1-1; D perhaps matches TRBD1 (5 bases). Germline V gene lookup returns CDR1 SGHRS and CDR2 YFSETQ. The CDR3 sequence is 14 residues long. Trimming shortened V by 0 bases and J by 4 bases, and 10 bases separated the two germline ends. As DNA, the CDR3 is TGCGCCAGCAGCTTGGAGGGGCAGGGCACTGAAGCTTTCTTT. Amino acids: CASSLEGQGTEAFF.